Included here is one T cell receptor (beta chain) sequence, with context. These data are taken from a study of blood T cell repertoires in COVID-19. Study background: Italy, Spain and the United States were the sources of the convalescent and acute COVID-19 samples. PBMCs, B-cell-depleted T cells, or T cells were the source of the cDNA or gDNA that made up the material.

In the authors' methods: Cell counts per sample came from amplifying reference gene primers. Using immunoSEQ multiplex PCR, the repertoire was profiled, and TCRdb retains in-frame clones only, with some absent. V and J calls plus clone size are reproduced from that table; the DNA served to infer D and trimming. The sample gives roughly 120,000 clones, 70% to 85% of which show up once; under 0.95% is in the top ten. Sequencing was performed on peripheral blood. The origin of this receptor is a human donor with acute or convalescent COVID-19. The donor label of this sample is uncertain.

CDR3 in DNA: TGTGCCAGCAGCTCCCGATCCCAGAGTTCGGGCACCGGGGAGCTGTTTTTT. This codes for CASSSRSQSSGTGELFF. This rearrangement joins TRBV7-8 to TRBJ2-2; D call uncertain. V shed 4 bases and J shed 4 bases, with 19 bases lying between them. Germline values: CDR1 SGHVS, CDR2 FQNEAQ. There are 17 residues in the CDR3.